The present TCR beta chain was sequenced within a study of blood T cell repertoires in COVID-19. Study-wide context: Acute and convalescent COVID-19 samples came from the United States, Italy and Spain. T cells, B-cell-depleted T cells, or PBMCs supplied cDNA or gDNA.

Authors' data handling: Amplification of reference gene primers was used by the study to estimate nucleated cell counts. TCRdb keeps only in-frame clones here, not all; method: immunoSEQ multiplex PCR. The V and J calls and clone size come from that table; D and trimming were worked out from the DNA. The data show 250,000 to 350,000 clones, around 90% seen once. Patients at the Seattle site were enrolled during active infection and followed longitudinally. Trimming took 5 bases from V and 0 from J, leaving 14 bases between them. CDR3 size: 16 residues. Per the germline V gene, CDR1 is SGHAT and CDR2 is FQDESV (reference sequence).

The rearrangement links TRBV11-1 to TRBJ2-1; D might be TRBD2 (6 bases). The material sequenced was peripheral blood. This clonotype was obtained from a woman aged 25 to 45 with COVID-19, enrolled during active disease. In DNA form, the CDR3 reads TGTGCCAGCAGCCTCCCCCGGGGGAGCTCCTACAATGAGCAGTTCTTC. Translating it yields CASSLPRGSSYNEQFF.